Shown below are 14 T cell receptor beta chains from a single sample sequenced in a study of T cell responses to AZD1222 COVID-19 vaccine. Profiling relied on immunoSEQ multiplex PCR, and the TCRdb table lists in-frame clones only, not all of them. Altogether over 120,000 clones are present, 92% being singletons, with the ten largest covering about 3.5%. The sample was peripheral blood, taken on day 0 of AZD1222 vaccination. The source is an adult in good health.

Here the CDR3 reads CATSPQGLTDTQYF. The CDR3 bases are TGTGCCACCAGTCCACAGGGTTTAACAGATACGCAGTATTTT. The chain uses TRBV24-1 and TRBJ2-3; weak D call: TRBD1 (6 bases). The germline V and J ends were trimmed by 6 bases and 3 bases, with 12 bases remaining between them. This CDR3 has 14 amino acids. Germline lookup yields CDR1 KGHDR and CDR2 SFDVKD.

This sequence joins TRBV19 and TRBJ1-1; possible D gene TRBD1, 5 bases. The CDR3 contains 16 residues. The V end was cut by 8 bases, the J end by 1 base, with 20 bases between. The germline V gene encodes CDR1 LNHDA and CDR2 SQIVND (reference sequence). The CDR3 protein is CASGVGALSWNTEAFF. As DNA, the CDR3 is TGTGCCAGTGGGGTCGGGGCACTTTCTTGGAACACTGAAGCTTTCTTT.

V usage is TRBV6-2 or TRBV6-3 and J usage is TRBJ2-2; 9 nucleotides agree with TRBD2. The CDR3 loop spans 17 amino acids. The germline CDR1 and CDR2 sequences are MNHEY and SVGEGT. The junction had 6 bases not matched to a gene; V was cut back by 0 bases and J by 4 bases. The CDR3: CASSYSITSGSTGELFF. CDR3 bases: TGTGCCAGCAGTTACTCGATTACTAGCGGGTCCACCGGGGAGCTGTTTTTT.

The chain recombines TRBV5-5 with TRBJ2-5, with 8 nucleotides matching TRBD1. J was trimmed by 5 bases and V by 0 bases; bases with no gene match: 3. The CDR3 sequence is 14 residues long. In germline, CDR1 is SGHKS, CDR2 YYEKEE (reference sequence). CDR3 bases: TGTGCCAGCAGCTTGGCAGGGGGCCGGGAGACCCAGTACTTC. It yields the protein CASSLAGGRETQYF.

The chain links TRBV10-2 to TRBJ2-1, with 15 positions matching TRBD2. The CDR3 runs 16 residues. V lost 4 bases and J lost 6; bases outside the gene matches: 4. The germline CDR1 and CDR2 sequences are WSHSY and SAAADI. Here the CDR3 reads CASSGQGLAGGNEQFF. The CDR3 region has the DNA TGCGCCAGCAGTGGGCAGGGACTAGCGGGAGGCAATGAGCAGTTCTTC.

This chain uses TRBV5-1 with TRBJ2-5; 10 bases map to TRBD2. The germline V gene has CDR1 SGHRS and CDR2 YFSETQ. V was clipped by 3 bases and J by 5 bases; unmatched bases: 7. The length of the CDR3 is 15 residues. CDR3 amino acids: CASSSGTSGMETQYF. The CDR3 nucleotides are TGCGCCAGCAGCTCTGGTACTAGCGGGATGGAGACCCAGTACTTC.

The chain joins TRBV15 to TRBJ2-1; D perhaps matches TRBD2 (6 bases). The CDR3 has 15 residues. The germline CDR1 and CDR2 sequences are LNHNV and YYDKDF (reference sequence). Trimming stripped 0 bases from V and 8 bases from J, with 14 bases between. The CDR3 nucleotides are TGTGCCACCAGCAGAGATGGGCTAGCGCTCGATGAGCAGTTCTTC. This translates into CATSRDGLALDEQFF.

The chain recombines TRBV4-1 with TRBJ2-1; D is tentatively TRBD1 or TRBD2 (5 bases each). CDR1 is MGHRA, CDR2 YSYEKL, per germline. This CDR3 comprises 16 residues. V was trimmed by 4 bases and J by 2 bases, leaving 15 bases between them. In DNA, the CDR3 is TGCGCCAGCAGCCCTCCGGGGACGAACACCTACAATGAGCAGTTCTTC. This codes for CASSPPGTNTYNEQFF.

This chain uses TRBV27 with TRBJ2-3; TRBD2 matches at 16 bases. CDR1 is MNHEY and CDR2 is SMNVEV in the germline V gene (reference sequence). The CDR3 totals 20 residues. The junction had 13 bases not matched to a gene; V was cut back by 5 bases and J by 2 bases. CDR3 sequence reads: CASSKTLRGTSGGDTDTQYF. CDR3 nucleotides: TGTGCCAGCAGTAAGACCCTGAGGGGGACTAGCGGGGGGGACACAGATACGCAGTATTTT.

The chain recombines TRBV27 with TRBJ2-7; D is uncertain. In germline, CDR1 is MNHEY, CDR2 SMNVEV (reference sequence). The CDR3 spans 14 residues. V lost 8 bases to trimming and J lost 1 base, with 15 bases between them. The CDR3 loop reads CASARASLSYEQYF. In DNA, the CDR3 is TGTGCCAGCGCACGAGCCAGCCTGTCCTACGAGCAGTACTTC.

The chain couples TRBV10-3 to TRBJ2-1; possibly TRBD2 for D (6 bases). CDR1 and CDR2 (germline): ENHRY, SYGVKD. CDR3 length: 14 amino acids. Trimming left V 0 bases short and J 6 bases short, with 9 bases between. This chain's CDR3 is CAISESGTPNEQFF. CDR3 bases: TGTGCCATCAGTGAGTCTGGGACTCCCAATGAGCAGTTCTTC.

The rearrangement joins TRBV27 to TRBJ1-5, with D possibly being TRBD1 (5 bases). Trimming took off 2 bases at V and 0 bases at J, with 8 bases between the two ends. This CDR3 spans 15 amino acids. Germline CDR1 reads MNHEY; CDR2 reads SMNVEV (reference sequence). The CDR3 protein is CASSLRQNSNQPQHF. The CDR3 DNA reads as TGTGCCAGCAGTTTACGACAGAATAGCAATCAGCCCCAGCATTTT.

The chain recombines TRBV18 with TRBJ1-5; D is unresolved. Germline-derived CDR1 and CDR2 are KGHSH and LQKENI. This CDR3 has 13 amino acids. Trimming removed 8 bases at V and 0 bases at J, with 8 bases between. CDR3 region: CASRARSNQPQHF. CDR3 nucleotide sequence: TGTGCCAGCCGGGCGCGTAGCAATCAGCCCCAGCATTTT.

The V and J genes are TRBV28 and TRBJ1-6; TRBD1 matches 10 bases. V dropped 3 bases and J dropped 10; count of bases not matched to a gene: 6. Germline CDR1 is MDHEN and CDR2 is SYDVKM. The CDR3 runs to 15 residues. CDR3 nucleotide sequence: TGTGCCAGCAGTTTTCCGGGACAGGGGCACTCACCCCTCCACTTT. Encoded protein: CASSFPGQGHSPLHF.